This TCR beta chain was found in a study of T-cell memory formation after mild COVID-19. Background on the study: Largely donor-specific sequence clusters came from a couple of donors.

This clonotype turned up a few times. Its antigen is unknown. TCRdb independently ran MiXCR on the 5' RACE reads; one entry per CDR3 protein. Among hundreds of thousands of distinct CDR3 sequences listed, 20% to 25% were seen once. Study observations and caveats: Clones that contracted clustered mainly in CM and EM if CD4+ and in EMRA if CD8+. Pre-infection memory contained some responding clones, which suggested that cross-reactive memory had joined. Whereas later expanders leaned CD4+, clones contracting day 15 to 85 showed a balanced CD4/CD8 makeup.

V shed 6 bases and J 10 bases; nucleotides not matched to a gene: 12. CDR1 and CDR2 (germline): MNHEY, SVGAGI. This CDR3 contains 15 residues. This clonotype was sampled from an adult woman who had mild COVID-19 (a few samples of this study predate the infection). Cell type and time point are not known. Sequences were obtained from PBMCs or a T cell subset sorted from them (not recorded which). The chain has TRBV6-5 and TRBJ2-1; the match to TRBD1 covers 10 bases. As DNA, the CDR3 is TGTGCCAGCAGCTCTCCGGGACAGGGGACTGAAGAGCAGTTCTTC. Its protein is CASSSPGQGTEEQFF.